This entry lists 24 T cell receptor beta chains sequenced from one sample in a study of breast tumors, draining lymph nodes, adjacent tissues. TCRdb reprocessed the multiplex PCR reads with MiXCR, giving one entry per CDR3 protein. The table lists 200,000 to 250,000 distinct CDR3 sequences, less than 40% of them singletons. Breast cancer patients provided tissue from their axillary draining lymph nodes. The sequencing sample was made of axillary lymph node tissue. The receptors come from a female donor with breast cancer. Some clones in this sample may be carry-over from other donors' samples.

The chain has TRBV10-3 and TRBJ1-6; D remains unclear. V shed 3 bases and J shed 9 bases, with 9 bases lying between them. The V gene's germline CDR1 is ENHRY and CDR2 SYGVKD. The CDR3 has 13 amino acids. CDR3 nucleotides: TGTGCCATCAGTGACCACGTCGCTTCACCCCTCCACTTT. Translated: CAISDHVASPLHF.

This clonotype has a count of ten or more. The chain recombines TRBV7-3 with TRBJ2-2, with 8 bases identical to TRBD2. CDR1 is SGHTA, CDR2 FQGTGA, per germline. V was clipped by 2 bases and J by 7 bases; unmatched bases: 6. The CDR3 consists of 15 residues. DNA of the CDR3: TGTGCCAGCAGCTTAGTCGGGGGGGCCTTCGGGGAGCTGTTTTTT. This gives the protein CASSLVGGAFGELFF.

The V gene is TRBV3-1, the J gene TRBJ2-1; 7 bases fit TRBD2. The length of the CDR3 is 14 residues. Unmatched junction bases numbered 7, after V lost 1 base and J lost 10 bases. Germline V CDR1 and CDR2: LGHDT, YNNKEL (reference sequence). The CDR3 region is CASSQGSGLGEQFF. The CDR3 DNA follows: TGTGCCAGCAGCCAAGGTAGCGGGCTAGGGGAGCAGTTCTTC.

The sample holds many counts of this clonotype. J is TRBJ2-7 and V is TRBV10-3, with 10 positions matching TRBD2. Losses at the gene ends were 6 bases for V and 6 bases for J; bases not matched to a gene: 5. This CDR3 spans 13 amino acids. In germline, CDR1 is ENHRY, CDR2 SYGVKD. CDR3 nucleotide sequence: TGTGCCATCAGCAGCGGGAGGGTCCTCGAGCAGTACTTC. Translated, it gives CAISSGRVLEQYF.

The rearrangement uses TRBV7-2 and TRBJ2-2, with TRBD2 identical over 12 bases. CDR3 length: 14 amino acids. The V and J ends lost 5 bases and 7 bases, in that order; junction bases with no gene match: 2. Per germline, CDR1 SGHTA and CDR2 FQGNSA. The CDR3 here is CASSASGGGGELFF. CDR3 in DNA: TGTGCCAGCAGCGCTAGCGGGGGGGGCGGGGAGCTGTTTTTT.

The V and J genes are TRBV7-9 and TRBJ1-2, with 7 bases matching TRBD1. The junction had 15 bases not matched to a gene; V was cut back by 3 bases and J by 14 bases. The CDR3 has 14 amino acids. Germline V gives CDR1 SEHNR, CDR2 FQNEAQ (reference sequence). CDR3 nucleotides: TGTGCCAGCAGCTTTGTTCTAGCGGGGACAGCTCATACCTTC. Amino acid sequence: CASSFVLAGTAHTF.

This clonotype came up many times. The chain recombines TRBV7-2 with TRBJ2-2; TRBD2 agrees at 7 bases. The V gene end was trimmed by 3 bases and the J gene end by 7 bases; junction bases not matched to a gene: 8. CDR1 is SGHTA and CDR2 is FQGNSA in the germline V gene. The CDR3 runs 15 residues. The CDR3 sequence: CASSFSAGVIGELFF. The CDR3 DNA sequence: TGTGCCAGCAGCTTCTCGGCGGGGGTGATCGGGGAGCTGTTTTTT.

The V call is TRBV15, the J call TRBJ2-7; D call uncertain. Per the germline V gene, CDR1 is LNHNV and CDR2 is YYDKDF (reference sequence). The CDR3 has 11 residues. The CDR3 loop reads CATAADYEQYF. CDR3 DNA sequence: TGTGCTACAGCAGCCGATTACGAGCAGTACTTC.

Details on this clonotype: A read error may account for a junction end that differs from germline. The chain joins TRBV6-1 to TRBJ2-2; D unclear. Germline V gives CDR1 MNHNS, CDR2 SASEGT. There are 15 residues in the CDR3. CDR3 residues: CAISESTSSTGELFF. In DNA, the CDR3 is TGTGCCATCAGTGAGTCGACGTCGAGCACCGGGGAGCTGTTTTTT.

This clonotype was detected ten times or more. The V gene is TRBV20-1, the J gene TRBJ2-7; 8 nucleotides align to TRBD2. The CDR3 length is 15 residues. V trimming: 4 bases; J trimming: 4 bases; junction bases outside the gene matches: 12. Per the germline V gene, CDR1 is DFQATT and CDR2 is SNEGSKA (reference sequence). CDR3 nucleotide sequence: TGCAGTGCTATCGACGGTAGCGGGAAGGGGTACGAGCAGTACTTC. It yields the protein CSAIDGSGKGYEQYF.

This clonotype was counted many times. The chain carries TRBV2 and TRBJ1-5; weak D call: TRBD1 (6 bases). The CDR3 loop spans 15 amino acids. Trimming left V 6 bases short and J 2 bases short, with 14 bases between. Germline V lookup: CDR1 SNHLY, CDR2 FYNNEI. The DNA for the CDR3 is TGTGCCAGCAGCCACGAGGGGGGACGCAATCAGCCCCAGCATTTT. Translated, it gives CASSHEGGRNQPQHF. The full variable domain, with the rest looked up from reference TRBV2 and TRBJ1-5, is EPEVTQTPSHQVTQMGQEVILRCVPISNHLYFYWYRQILGQKVEFLVSFYNNEISEKSEIFDDQFSVERPDGSNFTLKIRSTKLEDSAMYFCASSHEGGRNQPQHFGDGTRLSIL.

This clonotype has at least ten counts. The CDR3 bases are TGTGCCTGGAGGGGGAACTCCTACGAGCAGTACTTC. This encodes CAWRGNSYEQYF. V and J are TRBV30 and TRBJ2-7, with D uncertain. This CDR3 comprises 12 residues. Germline V CDR1 and CDR2: GTSNPN, SVGIG (reference sequence). Trimming left V 3 bases short and J 0 bases short, with 6 bases between. Variable domain in full (rest from reference TRBV30 and TRBJ2-7): SQTIHQWPATLVQPVGSPLSLECTVEGTSNPNLYWYRQAAGRGLQLLFYSVGIGQISSEVPQNLSASRPQDRQFILSSKKLLLSDSGFYLCAWRGNSYEQYFGPGTRLTVT.

This clonotype was found many times. The chain employs TRBV7-3 and TRBJ2-1; 14 bases match TRBD2. The V and J ends lost 4 bases and 1 base, in that order; junction bases with no gene match: 12. The CDR3 is 20 residues long. The V gene's germline CDR1 is SGHTA and CDR2 FQGTGA. The CDR3 loop is CASSSVGLAGVTRSYNEQFF. In DNA, the CDR3 is TGTGCCAGCAGCTCAGTGGGACTAGCGGGAGTGACGAGGTCCTACAATGAGCAGTTCTTC.

Concerning this clonotype itself: With a much larger clone just one base away, this may be a read error. The V gene is TRBV11-3, the J gene TRBJ1-5; D not resolved. V shed 0 bases and J shed 9 bases, with 9 bases lying between them. In germline, CDR1 is SGHNT, CDR2 YENEEA. The CDR3 has 13 residues. CDR3 residues: CASSLDYSPPQHF. In nucleotides, the CDR3 is TGTGCCAGCAGCTTAGATTATAGTCCGCCCCAGCATTTT.

The chain uses TRBV7-9 and TRBJ2-5, with a possible D match to TRBD1 (6 bases). The germline V gene encodes CDR1 SEHNR and CDR2 FQNEAQ (reference sequence). V lost 6 bases and J lost 14, with 10 bases in between. This CDR3 is 9 amino acids long. CDR3 nucleotides: TGTGCCAGCAGAGGGACACATTACTTC. Amino acids: CASRGTHYF.

In regard to this clonotype: This may arise from a read error, as a much more abundant clone is one base away. V and J are TRBV12-3 or TRBV12-4 and TRBJ1-4; D is unclear. The CDR3 totals 16 residues. Trimming shortened V by 6 bases and J by 3 bases, and 17 bases separated the two germline ends. CDR3 sequence: CASRPSRALSNEKLFF. In nucleotides, the CDR3 is TGTGCCAGCAGACCAAGTCGGGCCCTATCTAATGAAAAACTGTTTTTT.

About this clonotype: With a much larger clone just one base away, this may be a read error. This chain links TRBV4-3 with TRBJ2-1; D is unclear. Germline V gene lookup returns CDR1 LGHNA and CDR2 YSLEER. The CDR3 is made up of 15 amino acids. CDR3 protein: CASSQDKLAYNGQFF. DNA of the CDR3: TGCGCCAGCAGCCAAGATAAACTCGCCTACAATGGGCAGTTCTTC.

J is TRBJ1-5 and V is TRBV19; the D gene is possibly TRBD1 (6 bases). The length of the CDR3 is 16 residues. Germline V gives CDR1 LNHDA, CDR2 SQIVND (reference sequence). V was cut by 6 bases and J by 7 bases, with 22 bases left in between. CDR3: CASSTDSVSYEQPQHF. In nucleotides, the CDR3 is TGTGCCAGTAGCACGGACAGCGTATCCTACGAGCAGCCCCAGCATTTT.

V is TRBV11-3 and J is TRBJ2-2; D perhaps matches TRBD2 (6 bases). CDR1 SGHNT and CDR2 YENEEA come from the germline V gene. CDR3 size: 15 residues. V was shortened by 5 bases and J by 0 bases, with 10 bases between the two germline ends. The DNA for the CDR3 is TGTGCCAGCAGCCCTGCTAGCGCGAACACCGGGGAGCTGTTTTTT. This sequence encodes CASSPASANTGELFF.

Many counts were recorded for this clonotype. Here the CDR3 reads CASSLGGAVETQYF. The CDR3 region has the DNA TGTGCCAGCAGTTTAGGGGGGGCGGTGGAGACCCAGTACTTC. The chain is built from TRBV12-3 or TRBV12-4 and TRBJ2-5; tentatively, D is TRBD1 or TRBD2 (6 bases each). The CDR3 is 14 amino acids. The ends were cut back, 1 base at V and 5 bases at J, with 11 bases in the middle.

The rearrangement links TRBV7-9 to TRBJ1-4; 7 bases map to TRBD1. Germline CDR1 reads SEHNR; CDR2 reads FQNEAQ (reference sequence). The CDR3 loop spans 15 amino acids. With V trimmed by 5 bases and J by 8 bases, 11 bases remained unmatched. Here the CDR3 DNA reads TGTGCCAGCAGCATATCGACAGGGTTAGGGGAAAAACTGTTTTTT. It encodes CASSISTGLGEKLFF. Variable domain in full (rest from reference TRBV7-9 and TRBJ1-4): DTGVSQNPRHKITKRGQNVTFRCDPISEHNRLYWYRQTLGQGPEFLTYFQNEAQLEKSRLLSDRFSAERPKGSFSTLEIQRTEQGDSAMYLCASSISTGLGEKLFFGSGTQLSVL.

The V and J genes are TRBV24-1 and TRBJ2-1; TRBD1 aligns across 12 bases. Trimming removed 4 bases from V and 10 bases from J; junction bases left unmatched: 10. Germline V gene lookup returns CDR1 KGHDR and CDR2 SFDVKD. The CDR3 covers 16 residues. The CDR3 nucleotides are TGTGCCACCAGTGACCACCCGGGACAGGGGGCATTCGAGCAGTTCTTC. It translates to CATSDHPGQGAFEQFF.

This clonotype was seen repeatedly, ten times or more. The rearrangement uses TRBV19 and TRBJ2-3; the D gene is possibly TRBD1 (6 bases). This CDR3 is built from 13 residues. V was shortened by 10 bases and J by 0 bases, with 11 bases between the two germline ends. CDR1 is LNHDA, CDR2 SQIVND, per germline (reference sequence). CDR3 sequence reads: CATGTTSTDTQYF. In DNA, the CDR3 is TGTGCCACCGGGACAACTAGCACAGATACGCAGTATTTT. Full variable domain (outside the CDR3, taken from reference TRBV19 and TRBJ2-3): DGGITQSPKYLFRKEGQNVTLSCEQNLNHDAMYWYRQDPGQGLRLIYYSQIVNDFQKGDIAEGYSVSREKKESFPLTVTSAQKNPTAFYLCATGTTSTDTQYFGPGTRLTVL.

The chain couples TRBV7-9 to TRBJ2-1, with D perhaps matching TRBD1 (6 bases). CDR1 SEHNR and CDR2 FQNEAQ come from the germline V gene (reference sequence). The germline V and J ends were trimmed by 5 bases and 2 bases, with 10 bases remaining between them. CDR3 size: 14 residues. Written as DNA, the CDR3 is TGTGCCAGCAGCCGGGACAAGGCCTACAATGAGCAGTTCTTC. Encoded protein: CASSRDKAYNEQFF.